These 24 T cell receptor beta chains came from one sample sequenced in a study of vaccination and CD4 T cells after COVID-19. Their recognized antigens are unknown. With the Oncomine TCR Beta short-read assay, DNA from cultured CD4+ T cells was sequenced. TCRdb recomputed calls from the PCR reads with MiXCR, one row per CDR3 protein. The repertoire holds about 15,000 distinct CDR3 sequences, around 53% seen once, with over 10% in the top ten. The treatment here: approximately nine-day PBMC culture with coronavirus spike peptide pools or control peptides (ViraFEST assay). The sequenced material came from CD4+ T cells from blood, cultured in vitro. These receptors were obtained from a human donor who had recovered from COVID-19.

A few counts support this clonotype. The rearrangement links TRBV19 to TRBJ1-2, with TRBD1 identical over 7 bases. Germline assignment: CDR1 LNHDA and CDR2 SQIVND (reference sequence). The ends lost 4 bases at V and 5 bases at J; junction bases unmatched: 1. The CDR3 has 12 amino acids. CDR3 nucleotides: TGTGCCAGTAGTACGACAGGGTATGGCTACACCTTC. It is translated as CASSTTGYGYTF.

The CDR3 coding sequence is TGTGCCAGCAGTCCACAGGGGTATGGCTACACCTTC. Translating gives CASSPQGYGYTF. This rearrangement joins TRBV5-4 to TRBJ1-2; 7 nucleotides agree with TRBD1. The V gene end was trimmed by 5 bases and the J gene end by 5 bases; junction bases not matched to a gene: 3. There are 12 residues in the CDR3. Germline assignment: CDR1 SGHNT and CDR2 YYREEE (reference sequence). Supplemented by reference TRBV5-4 and TRBJ1-2, the full variable domain reads ETGVTQSPTHLIKTRGQQVTLRCSSQSGHNTVSWYQQALGQGPQFIFQYYREEENGRGNFPPRFSGLQFPNYSSELNVNALELDDSALYLCASSPQGYGYTFGSGTRLTVV.

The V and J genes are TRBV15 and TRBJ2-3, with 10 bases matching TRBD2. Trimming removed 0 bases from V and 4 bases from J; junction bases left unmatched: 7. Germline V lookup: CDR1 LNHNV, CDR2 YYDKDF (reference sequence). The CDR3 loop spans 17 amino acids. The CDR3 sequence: CATSRDGSLAGADTQYF. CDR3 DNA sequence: TGTGCCACCAGCAGAGATGGGTCGCTAGCGGGAGCAGATACGCAGTATTTT. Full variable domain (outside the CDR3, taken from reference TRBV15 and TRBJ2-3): DAMVIQNPRYQVTQFGKPVTLSCSQTLNHNVMYWYQQKSSQAPKLLFHYYDKDFNNEADTPDNFQSRRPNTSFCFLDIRSPGLGDTAMYLCATSRDGSLAGADTQYFGPGTRLTVL.

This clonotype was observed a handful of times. The CDR3 sequence: CASSFEGGRNYGYTF. CDR3 nucleotide sequence: TGTGCCAGCAGCTTTGAGGGGGGGAGAAACTATGGCTACACCTTC. This rearrangement joins TRBV7-9 to TRBJ1-2; the D gene is possibly TRBD1 (6 bases). Germline V gene lookup returns CDR1 SEHNR and CDR2 FQNEAQ (reference sequence). V was trimmed by 3 bases and J by 2 bases, leaving 13 bases between them. This CDR3 has 15 amino acids. Full variable domain (rest looked up from reference TRBV7-9 and TRBJ1-2): DTGVSQNPRHKITKRGQNVTFRCDPISEHNRLYWYRQTLGQGPEFLTYFQNEAQLEKSRLLSDRFSAERPKGSFSTLEIQRTEQGDSAMYLCASSFEGGRNYGYTFGSGTRLTVV.

The CDR3 protein is CSASKETQYF. The CDR3 nucleotides read TGCAGTGCTAGTAAAGAGACCCAGTACTTC. This chain joins TRBV20-1 and TRBJ2-5; unclear D gene. Germline V lookup: CDR1 DFQATT, CDR2 SNEGSKA (reference sequence). There are 10 residues in the CDR3. V lost 3 bases and J lost 3, with 2 bases in between.

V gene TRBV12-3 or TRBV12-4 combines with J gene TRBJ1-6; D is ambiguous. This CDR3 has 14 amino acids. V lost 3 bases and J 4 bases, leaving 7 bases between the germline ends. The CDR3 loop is CASSFGQYNSPLHF. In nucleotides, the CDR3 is TGTGCCAGCAGTTTTGGGCAGTATAATTCACCCCTCCACTTT.

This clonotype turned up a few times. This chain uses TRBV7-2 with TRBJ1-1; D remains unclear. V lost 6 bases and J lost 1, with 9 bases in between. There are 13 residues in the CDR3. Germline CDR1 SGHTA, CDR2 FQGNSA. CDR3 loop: CASSWERNTEAFF. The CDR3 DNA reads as TGTGCCAGCAGTTGGGAGCGGAACACTGAAGCTTTCTTT.

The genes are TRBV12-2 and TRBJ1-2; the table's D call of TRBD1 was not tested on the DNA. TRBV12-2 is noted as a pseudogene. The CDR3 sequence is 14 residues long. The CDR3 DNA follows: TGTGCAAGTCGCTTAGGAGGGGGAGACTATGGCTACACCTTC. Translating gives CASRLGGGDYGYTF.

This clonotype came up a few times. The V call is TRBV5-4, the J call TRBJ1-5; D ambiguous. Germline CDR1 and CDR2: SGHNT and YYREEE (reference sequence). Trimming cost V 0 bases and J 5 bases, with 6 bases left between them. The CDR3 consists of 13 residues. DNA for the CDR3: TGTGCCAGCAGCTTGGGGGCAGATCAGCCCCAGCATTTT. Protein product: CASSLGADQPQHF.

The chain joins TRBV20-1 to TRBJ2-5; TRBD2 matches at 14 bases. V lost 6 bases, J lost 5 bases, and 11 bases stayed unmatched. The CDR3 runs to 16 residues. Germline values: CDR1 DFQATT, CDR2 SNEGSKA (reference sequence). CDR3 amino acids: CSAGTSGGPARETQYF. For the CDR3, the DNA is TGCAGTGCGGGGACTAGCGGGGGCCCCGCGCGGGAGACCCAGTACTTC.

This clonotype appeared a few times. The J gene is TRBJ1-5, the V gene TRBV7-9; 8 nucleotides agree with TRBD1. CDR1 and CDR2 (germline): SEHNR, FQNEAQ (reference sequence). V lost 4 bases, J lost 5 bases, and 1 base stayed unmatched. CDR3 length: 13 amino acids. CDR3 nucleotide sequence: TGTGCCAGCAGCTCACAGGGGGATCAGCCCCAGCATTTT. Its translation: CASSSQGDQPQHF. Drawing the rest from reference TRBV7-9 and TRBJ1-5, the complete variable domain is DTGVSQNPRHKITKRGQNVTFRCDPISEHNRLYWYRQTLGQGPEFLTYFQNEAQLEKSRLLSDRFSAERPKGSFSTLEIQRTEQGDSAMYLCASSSQGDQPQHFGDGTRLSIL.

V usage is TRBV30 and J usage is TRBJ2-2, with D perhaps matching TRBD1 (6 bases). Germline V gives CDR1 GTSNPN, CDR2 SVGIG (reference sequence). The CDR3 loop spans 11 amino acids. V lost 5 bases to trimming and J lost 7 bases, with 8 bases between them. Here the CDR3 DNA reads TGTGCCTGGGCAGGGGACGGGGAGCTGTTTTTT. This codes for CAWAGDGELFF.

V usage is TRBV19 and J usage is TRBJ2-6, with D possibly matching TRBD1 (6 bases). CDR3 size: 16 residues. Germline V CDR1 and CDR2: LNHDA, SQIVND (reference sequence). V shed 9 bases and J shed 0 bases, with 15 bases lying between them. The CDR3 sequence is CASVDSASSGANVLTF. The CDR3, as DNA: TGTGCCAGCGTGGACAGCGCCAGCTCTGGGGCCAACGTCCTGACTTTC.

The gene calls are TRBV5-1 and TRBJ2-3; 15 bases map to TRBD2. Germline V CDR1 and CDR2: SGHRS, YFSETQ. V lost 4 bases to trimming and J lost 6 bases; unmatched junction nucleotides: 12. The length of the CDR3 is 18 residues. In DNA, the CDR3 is TGCGCCAGCAGCCCGCTGGGACTAGCGGGAGGTTTAACGGATACGCAGTATTTT. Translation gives CASSPLGLAGGLTDTQYF.

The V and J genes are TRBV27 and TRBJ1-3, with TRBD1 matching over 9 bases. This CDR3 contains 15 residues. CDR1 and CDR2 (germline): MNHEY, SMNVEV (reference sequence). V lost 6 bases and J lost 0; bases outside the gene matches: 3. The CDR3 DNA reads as TGTGCCAGCAGAAAGACAGGGGGCTCTGGAAACACCATATATTTT. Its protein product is CASRKTGGSGNTIYF.

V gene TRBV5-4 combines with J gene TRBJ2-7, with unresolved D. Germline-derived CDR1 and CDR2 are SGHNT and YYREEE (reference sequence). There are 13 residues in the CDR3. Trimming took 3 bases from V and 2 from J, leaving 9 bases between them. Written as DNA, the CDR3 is TGTGCCAGCAGCTCGACACCTCCCTACGAGCAGTACTTC. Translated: CASSSTPPYEQYF.

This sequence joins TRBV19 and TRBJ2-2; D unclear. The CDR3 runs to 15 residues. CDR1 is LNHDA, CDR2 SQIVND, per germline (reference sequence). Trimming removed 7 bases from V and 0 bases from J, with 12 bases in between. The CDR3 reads CASTGSAANTGELFF. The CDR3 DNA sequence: TGTGCCAGTACCGGAAGCGCCGCGAACACCGGGGAGCTGTTTTTT.

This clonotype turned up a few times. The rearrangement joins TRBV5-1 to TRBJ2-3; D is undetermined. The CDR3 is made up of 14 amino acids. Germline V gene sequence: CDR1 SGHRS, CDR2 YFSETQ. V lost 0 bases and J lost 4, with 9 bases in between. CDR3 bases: TGCGCCAGCAGCTTGGGCGGTTTCCCAGATACGCAGTATTTT. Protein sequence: CASSLGGFPDTQYF.

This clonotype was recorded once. The CDR3 spells CASSYQGQQFF. The CDR3 bases are TGTGCCAGCAGTTACCAGGGACAGCAGTTCTTC. V gene TRBV6-5 combines with J gene TRBJ2-1; D tentatively reads TRBD1 or TRBD2 (5 bases each). The CDR3 length is 11 residues. Germline loops: CDR1 MNHEY, CDR2 SVGAGI. Trimming removed 2 bases from V and 11 bases from J, with 7 bases in between.

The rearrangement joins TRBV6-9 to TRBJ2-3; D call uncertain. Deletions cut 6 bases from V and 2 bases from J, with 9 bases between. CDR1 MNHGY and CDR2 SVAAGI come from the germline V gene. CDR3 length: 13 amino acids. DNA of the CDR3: TGTGCCAGCAGCCCTCGAAACACAGATACGCAGTATTTT. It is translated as CASSPRNTDTQYF.

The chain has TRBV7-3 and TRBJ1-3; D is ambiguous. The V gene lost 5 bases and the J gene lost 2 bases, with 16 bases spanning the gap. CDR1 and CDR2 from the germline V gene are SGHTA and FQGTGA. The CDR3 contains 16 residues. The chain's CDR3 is CASSLQPGVTGNTIYF. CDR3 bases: TGTGCCAGCAGCCTACAACCAGGAGTAACTGGAAACACCATATATTTT.

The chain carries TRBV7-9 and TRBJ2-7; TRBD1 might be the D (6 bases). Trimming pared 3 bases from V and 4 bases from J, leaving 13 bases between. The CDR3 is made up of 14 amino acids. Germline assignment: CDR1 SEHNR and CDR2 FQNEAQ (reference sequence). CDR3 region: CASSFPGQGYEQYF. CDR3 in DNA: TGTGCCAGCAGCTTTCCTGGGCAGGGGTACGAGCAGTACTTC.

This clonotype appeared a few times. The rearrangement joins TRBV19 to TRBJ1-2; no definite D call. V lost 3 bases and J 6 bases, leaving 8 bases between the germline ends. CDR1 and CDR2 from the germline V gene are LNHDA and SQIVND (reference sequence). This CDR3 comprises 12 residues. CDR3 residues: CASSISGNGYTF. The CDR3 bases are TGTGCCAGTAGTATTTCGGGGAATGGCTACACCTTC.

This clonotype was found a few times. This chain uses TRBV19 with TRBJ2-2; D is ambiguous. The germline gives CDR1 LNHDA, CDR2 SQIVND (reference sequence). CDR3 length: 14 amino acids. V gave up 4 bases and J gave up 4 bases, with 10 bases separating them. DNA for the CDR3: TGTGCCAGTAGTACTTACGCTAGCACCGGGGAGCTGTTTTTT. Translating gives CASSTYASTGELFF.